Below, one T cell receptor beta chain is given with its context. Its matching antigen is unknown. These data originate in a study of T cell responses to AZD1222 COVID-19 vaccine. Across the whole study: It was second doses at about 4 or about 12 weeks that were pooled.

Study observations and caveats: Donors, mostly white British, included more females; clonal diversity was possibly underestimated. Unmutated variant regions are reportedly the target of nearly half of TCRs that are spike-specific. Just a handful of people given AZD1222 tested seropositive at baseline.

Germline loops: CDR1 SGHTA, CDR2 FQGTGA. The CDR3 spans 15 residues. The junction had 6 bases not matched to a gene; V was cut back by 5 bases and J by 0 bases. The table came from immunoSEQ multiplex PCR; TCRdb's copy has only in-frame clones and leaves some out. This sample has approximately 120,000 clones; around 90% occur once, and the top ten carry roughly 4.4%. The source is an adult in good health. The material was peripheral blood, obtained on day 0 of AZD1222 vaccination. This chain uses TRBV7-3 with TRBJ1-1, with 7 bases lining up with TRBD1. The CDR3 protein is CASSLEGQLNTEAFF. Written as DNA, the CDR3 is TGTGCCAGCAGCCTTGAGGGACAGCTGAACACTGAAGCTTTCTTT. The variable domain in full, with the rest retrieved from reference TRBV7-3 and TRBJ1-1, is GAGVSQTPSNKVTEKGKYVELRCDPISGHTALYWYRQSLGQGPEFLIYFQGTGAADDSGLPNDRFFAVRPEGSVSTLKIQRTERGDSAVYLCASSLEGQLNTEAFFGQGTRLTVV.